Given below is one T cell receptor (beta chain) in context. Its antigen is currently unknown. This CDR3 is missing its conserved last phenylalanine or tryptophan, likely due to a read error. Amplification of TCR alpha and beta CDR3 regions from RNA used iRepertoire nested multiplex PCR. Tissue mRNA or PBMC total RNA, roughly 100-400 ng, went into one-step reverse transcription and amplification. TCRdb re-called the multiplex PCR reads with MiXCR, one entry per CDR3 protein. The repertoire has approximately 93,000 distinct CDR3 sequences, 35% to 45% of them found once; the top ten carry about two fifths. This sample was taken from a study of glioma-infiltrating T cells. Overall study findings and caveats: Non-neoplastic patients had below-expected tissue-blood divergence, while all gliomas exceeded expectation. Only very few CDR3 sequences appeared in both tissue and blood.

Material for sequencing was glioma tissue, nonneoplastic brain tissue, or PBMCs (not recorded which). This TCR was recovered from a human donor with low-grade glioma or glioblastoma, undergoing nonglioma brain surgery, or in good health (not recorded which).

The CDR3 bases are TGTGCCAGCAGCTTATCGGGCAGGACCGGGGGTGGCTACACCTGC. Translating gives CASSLSGRTGGGYTC. V and J are TRBV7-9 and TRBJ1-2, with TRBD1 as a possible D gene (5 bases). V dropped 2 bases and J dropped 7 bases, with 17 bases sitting between them. CDR3 length equals 15 residues. Germline V gives CDR1 SEHNR, CDR2 FQNEAQ (reference sequence).